The next 13 T cell receptor beta chains were all read from a single sample in a study of T cells in Graves' hyperthyroidism and ophthalmopathy. There were TCR beta CDR3 regions amplified from RNA transcripts. RT-PCR in the first round (using the HTBI primer set) targeted the TCR CDR3. TCRdb re-analysed the multiplex PCR reads in MiXCR, keeping a single row per CDR3 protein. The repertoire has hundreds of thousands of distinct CDR3 sequences, over 15% of them found once; the top ten carry 15% to 20%. Sequences were obtained from blood. All receptors derive from a woman aged 18-29 years with Graves' hyperthyroidism.

This rearrangement joins TRBV27 to TRBJ2-5; D is perhaps TRBD1 or TRBD2 (6 bases each). This CDR3 is built from 15 residues. The ends were cut back, 5 bases at V and 7 bases at J, with 20 bases in the middle. CDR1 and CDR2 from the germline V gene are MNHEY and SMNVEV (reference sequence). Here the CDR3 reads CASSHGGRDMGTQYF. DNA for the CDR3: TGTGCCAGCAGTCACGGGGGCAGGGATATGGGGACCCAGTACTTC.

This clonotype has only a few counts. The gene calls are TRBV4-1 and TRBJ1-4; unclear D gene. Trimming removed 3 bases at V and 0 bases at J, with 17 bases between. Germline V gene data show CDR1 as MGHRA and CDR2 as YSYEKL. CDR3 length: 18 amino acids. The CDR3 coding sequence is TGCGCCAGCAGCCATGCTCCCGGGCGGGCTGCAACTAATGAAAAACTGTTTTTT. This translates into CASSHAPGRAATNEKLFF.

The rearrangement links TRBV20-1 to TRBJ2-2; 9 positions agree with TRBD1. The CDR3 is 14 residues long. The V gene end was trimmed by 3 bases and the J gene end by 6 bases; junction bases not matched to a gene: 5. CDR1 and CDR2 from the germline V gene are DFQATT and SNEGSKA (reference sequence). The CDR3 nucleotides are TGCAGTGCTAGTACAGGGGGCTTGTCCGGGGAGCTGTTTTTT. This gives the protein CSASTGGLSGELFF.

This clonotype has just a few counts. A much larger clone differs by one base, so this may be a read error. The rearrangement uses TRBV28 and TRBJ1-5, with TRBD1 as a possible D gene (5 bases). The germline V and J ends were trimmed by 5 bases and 4 bases, with 15 bases remaining between them. The germline V gene has CDR1 MDHEN and CDR2 SYDVKM. The CDR3 totals 15 residues. The CDR3 nucleotides read TGTGCCAGCAGTCCCCCCACACAGGTAAATCAGCCCCAGCATTTT. Translated, it gives CASSPPTQVNQPQHF.

This clonotype was observed many times. J is TRBJ2-1 and V is TRBV2, with TRBD2 identical over 9 bases. Germline V CDR1 and CDR2: SNHLY, FYNNEI. The CDR3 contains 15 residues. V trimming: 6 bases; J trimming: 4 bases; junction bases outside the gene matches: 7. The CDR3 nucleotides read TGTGCCAGCAGGTCTGAGCGGGGGGCGTACAATGAGCAGTTCTTC. Translating it yields CASRSERGAYNEQFF.

This clonotype was detected many times. The V and J genes are TRBV12-3 or TRBV12-4 and TRBJ2-7; 8 bases align to TRBD2. This CDR3 is 13 amino acids long. V gave up 3 bases and J gave up 6 bases; unmatched junction bases: 4. The CDR3 region is CASSFTSGGEQYF. The CDR3 DNA reads TGTGCCAGCAGTTTCACCAGCGGGGGCGAGCAGTACTTC.

The V call is TRBV6-1, the J call TRBJ2-1; D may be TRBD1 (6 bases). The CDR3 loop spans 15 amino acids. The V end lost 7 bases, the J end lost 3 bases, and 16 bases lay between the germline ends. Per the germline V gene, CDR1 is MNHNS and CDR2 is SASEGT. CDR3 coding DNA: TGTGCCAGCAACCTAAACAGGGTTAACTACAATGAGCAGTTCTTC. It encodes CASNLNRVNYNEQFF.

The sample holds many counts of this clonotype. The genes are TRBV12-3 or TRBV12-4 and TRBJ2-7, with 7 bases aligning to TRBD2. J was trimmed by 6 bases and V by 5 bases; bases with no gene match: 13. CDR3 length equals 15 residues. CDR3 residues: CASSPLPQGLSEQYF. CDR3 in DNA: TGTGCCAGCAGTCCCCTCCCCCAGGGACTAAGCGAGCAGTACTTC.

There are a few counts of this clonotype. This chain links TRBV6-5 with TRBJ2-5; unclear D gene. V lost 6 bases, J lost 5 bases, and 13 bases lay in between. The CDR3 contains 13 residues. Germline-derived CDR1 and CDR2 are MNHEY and SVGAGI. CDR3 loop: CASRLTGRETQYF. The CDR3 nucleotides are TGTGCCAGCAGGCTTACTGGTCGGGAGACCCAGTACTTC.

This clonotype was seen at least ten times. The V call is TRBV12-3 or TRBV12-4, the J call TRBJ2-3; a weak D match, TRBD1 (7 bases). Deletions cut 3 bases from V and 5 bases from J, with 12 bases between. The CDR3 covers 14 residues. The CDR3 is CASSLEGAQDTQYF. DNA of the CDR3: TGTGCCAGCAGTTTGGAGGGGGCCCAAGATACGCAGTATTTT.

V usage is TRBV7-9 and J usage is TRBJ1-4; possible D gene TRBD1, 5 bases. Trimming cost V 7 bases and J 10 bases, with 13 bases left between them. Germline lookup yields CDR1 SEHNR and CDR2 FQNEAQ (reference sequence). The CDR3 runs to 12 residues. The chain's CDR3 is CASTPGGGKLFF. The CDR3 nucleotides are TGTGCCAGCACCCCGGGGGGGGGAAAACTGTTTTTT. Variable domain in full (rest from reference TRBV7-9 and TRBJ1-4): DTGVSQNPRHKITKRGQNVTFRCDPISEHNRLYWYRQTLGQGPEFLTYFQNEAQLEKSRLLSDRFSAERPKGSFSTLEIQRTEQGDSAMYLCASTPGGGKLFFGSGTQLSVL.

The chain has TRBV28 and TRBJ2-7; D is undetermined. The length of the CDR3 is 13 residues. V was pared by 3 bases and J by 5 bases, with 11 bases between. Germline values: CDR1 MDHEN, CDR2 SYDVKM. CDR3 loop: CASSFRKRDEQYF. CDR3 coding DNA: TGTGCCAGCAGTTTTAGGAAGCGTGACGAGCAGTACTTC.

The V gene is TRBV4-1, the J gene TRBJ2-4; possible D gene TRBD1, 5 bases. Per germline, CDR1 MGHRA and CDR2 YSYEKL. The V and J ends lost 0 bases and 8 bases respectively, with 5 bases between them. CDR3 length: 12 amino acids. The CDR3 sequence is CASSQEGHIQYF. The CDR3 DNA is TGCGCCAGCAGCCAAGAGGGGCACATTCAGTACTTC.